This TCR beta chain was obtained from a study of T cell repertoires in cytomegalovirus infection. Study-level background: Through public TCR beta signatures, both CMV infection and matching HLA type were indicated. Study-wide findings and caveats: There were HLA-C-restricted CMV-specific TCR beta clonotypes dominating the ex vivo response. Carriers of CMV and the relevant HLA type were discriminated by public TCR beta frequency.

V gave up 7 bases and J gave up 2 bases, with 12 bases separating them. The CDR3 is made up of 12 amino acids. The germline CDR1 and CDR2 sequences are SQVTM and ANQGSEA. This clonotype has a handful of counts. The antigen is unknown. Using its own MiXCR run on the reads, TCRdb lists one record per CDR3 protein. The sample lists 250,000 to 350,000 distinct CDR3 sequences, more than 20% seen once, with more than 11% in the top ten. The chain recombines TRBV29-1 with TRBJ2-7, with a possible D match to TRBD1 (6 bases). The sequenced sample consisted of PBMCs. This receptor was obtained from a human donor in good health (CMV status not recorded). Some clones in this sample may be carry-over from other donors' samples. Here the CDR3 reads CSGMGQTYEQYF. As DNA, the CDR3 is TGCAGCGGAATGGGACAAACCTACGAGCAGTACTTC.